This T cell receptor beta chain was identified in a study of Ad26.COV2.S vaccination and SARS-CoV-2 variants. General study points: Non-spike TCR breadth was similar in vaccine and placebo recipients. While placebo recipients had lower spike-specific TCR breadth, vaccine recipients had more. Total responses of T cells may have been underestimated by the analyses of TCR breadth and depth.

Germline V CDR1 and CDR2: MNHEY, SMNVEV (reference sequence). Trimming removed 0 bases at V and 0 bases at J, with 9 bases between. The CDR3 is 16 residues long. This clone was seen only a few times. Its target is not known. The table came from immunoSEQ multiplex PCR; TCRdb's copy has only in-frame clones and leaves some out. The sample lists tens of thousands of clones, less than 85% occurring once. V and J are TRBV27 and TRBJ1-3; no reliable D call. This receptor was identified in a human donor who had recovered from COVID-19. Sequenced material: peripheral blood, taken after recovery from COVID-19. CDR3 bases: TGTGCCAGCAGTTTATCCGGACGGATCTCTGGAAACACCATATATTTT. Translation gives CASSLSGRISGNTIYF.